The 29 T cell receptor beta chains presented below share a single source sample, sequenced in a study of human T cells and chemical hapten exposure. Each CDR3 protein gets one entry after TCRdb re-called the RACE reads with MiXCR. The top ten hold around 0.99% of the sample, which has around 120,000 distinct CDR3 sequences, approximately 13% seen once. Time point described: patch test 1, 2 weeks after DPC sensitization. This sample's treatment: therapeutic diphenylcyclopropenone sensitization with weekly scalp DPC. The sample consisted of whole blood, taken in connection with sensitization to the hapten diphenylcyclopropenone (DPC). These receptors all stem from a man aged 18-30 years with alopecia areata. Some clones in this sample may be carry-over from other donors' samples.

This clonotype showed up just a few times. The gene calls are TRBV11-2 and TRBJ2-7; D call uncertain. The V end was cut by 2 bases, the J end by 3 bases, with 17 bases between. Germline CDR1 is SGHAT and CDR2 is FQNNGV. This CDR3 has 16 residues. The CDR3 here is CASSLTERPSFYEQYF. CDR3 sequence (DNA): TGTGCCAGCAGCTTAACGGAGCGCCCTTCCTTCTACGAGCAGTACTTC.

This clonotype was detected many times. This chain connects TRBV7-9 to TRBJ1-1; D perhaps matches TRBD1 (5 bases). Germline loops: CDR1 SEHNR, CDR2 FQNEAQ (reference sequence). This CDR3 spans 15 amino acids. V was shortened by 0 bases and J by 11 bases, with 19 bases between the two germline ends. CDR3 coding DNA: TGTGCCAGCAGCTTAGCAGACAGAATCCTTCGCGGGGCTTTCTTT. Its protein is CASSLADRILRGAFF.

CDR3: CASGSSTEAFF. The CDR3 nucleotides are TGTGCCAGCGGCAGTTCCACTGAAGCTTTCTTT. The V and J genes are TRBV7-6 and TRBJ1-1; no reliable D call. The CDR3 contains 11 residues. Trimming stripped 8 bases from V and 4 bases from J, with 8 bases between. The germline gives CDR1 SGHVS, CDR2 FNYEAQ.

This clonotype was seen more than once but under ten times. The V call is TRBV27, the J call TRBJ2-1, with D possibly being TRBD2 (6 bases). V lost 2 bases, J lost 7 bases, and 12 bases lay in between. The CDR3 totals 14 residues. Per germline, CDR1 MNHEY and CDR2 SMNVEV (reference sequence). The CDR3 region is CASSLLGGGNEQFF. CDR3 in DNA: TGTGCCAGCAGTTTACTGGGGGGAGGTAATGAGCAGTTCTTC.

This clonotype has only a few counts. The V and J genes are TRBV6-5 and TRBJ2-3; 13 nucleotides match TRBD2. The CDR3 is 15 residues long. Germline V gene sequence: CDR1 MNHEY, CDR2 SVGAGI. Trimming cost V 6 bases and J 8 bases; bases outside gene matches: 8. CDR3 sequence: CASSRLAGGRGTQYF. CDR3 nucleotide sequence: TGTGCCAGCAGCCGACTAGCGGGGGGCCGAGGTACGCAGTATTTT.

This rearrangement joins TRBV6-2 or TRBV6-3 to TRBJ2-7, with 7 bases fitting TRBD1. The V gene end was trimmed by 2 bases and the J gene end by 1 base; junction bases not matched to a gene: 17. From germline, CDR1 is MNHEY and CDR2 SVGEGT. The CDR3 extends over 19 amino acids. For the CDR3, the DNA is TGTGCCAGCAGTTACACCTCGACCCTTGACAGGGTCCTTTCCTACGAGCAGTACTTC. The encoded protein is CASSYTSTLDRVLSYEQYF.

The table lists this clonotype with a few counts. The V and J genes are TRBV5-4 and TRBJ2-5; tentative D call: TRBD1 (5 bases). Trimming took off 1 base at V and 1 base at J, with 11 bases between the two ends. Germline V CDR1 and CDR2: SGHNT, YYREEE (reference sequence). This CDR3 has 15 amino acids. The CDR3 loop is CASSLFDRPQETQYF. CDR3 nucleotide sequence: TGTGCCAGCAGCTTGTTTGACAGACCCCAAGAGACCCAGTACTTC.

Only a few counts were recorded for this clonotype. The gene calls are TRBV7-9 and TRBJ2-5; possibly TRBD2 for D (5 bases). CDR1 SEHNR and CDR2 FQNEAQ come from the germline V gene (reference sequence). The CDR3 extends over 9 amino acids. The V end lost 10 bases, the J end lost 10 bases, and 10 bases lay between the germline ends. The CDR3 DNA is TGTGCCACCGAGGGAGACCAGTACTTC. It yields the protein CATEGDQYF.

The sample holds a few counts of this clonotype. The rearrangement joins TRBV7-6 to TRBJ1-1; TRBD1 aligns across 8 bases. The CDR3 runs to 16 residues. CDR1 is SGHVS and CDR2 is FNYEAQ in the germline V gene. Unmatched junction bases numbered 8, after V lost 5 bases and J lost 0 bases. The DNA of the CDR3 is TGTGCCAGCAGCCTCGACAGGGGCTATATGAACACTGAAGCTTTCTTT. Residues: CASSLDRGYMNTEAFF.

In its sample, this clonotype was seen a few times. CDR3 DNA: TGTGCCAGCAAAACCCCGGGACTCCAAGAGACCCAGTACTTC. As protein: CASKTPGLQETQYF. J is TRBJ2-5 and V is TRBV12-3 or TRBV12-4; a weak D match, TRBD2 (6 bases). V dropped 7 bases and J dropped 1 base, with 13 bases sitting between them. This CDR3 region has 14 residues.

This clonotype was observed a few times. The CDR3 loop is CASNTNVTDTQYF. The CDR3 DNA follows: TGTGCCAGCAACACGAACGTCACAGATACGCAGTATTTT. The rearrangement uses TRBV21-1 and TRBJ2-3. TRBV21-1 is described as a pseudogene. This CDR3 has 13 amino acids.

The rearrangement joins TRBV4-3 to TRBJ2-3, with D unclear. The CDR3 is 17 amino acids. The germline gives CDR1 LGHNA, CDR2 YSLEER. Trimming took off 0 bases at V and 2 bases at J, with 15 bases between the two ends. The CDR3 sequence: CASSQEFLGRNTDTQYF. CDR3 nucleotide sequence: TGCGCCAGCAGCCAAGAATTTCTAGGAAGAAACACAGATACGCAGTATTTT.

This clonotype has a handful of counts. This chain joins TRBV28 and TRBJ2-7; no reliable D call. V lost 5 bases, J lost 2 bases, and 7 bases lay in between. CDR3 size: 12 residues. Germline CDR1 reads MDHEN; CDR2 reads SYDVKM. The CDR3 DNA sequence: TGTGCCAGCAGTCTCACCACCTACGAGCAGTACTTC. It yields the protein CASSLTTYEQYF.

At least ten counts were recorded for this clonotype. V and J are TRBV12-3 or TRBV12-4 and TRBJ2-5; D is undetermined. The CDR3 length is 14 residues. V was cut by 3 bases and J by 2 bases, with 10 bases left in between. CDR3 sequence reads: CASSFTEEQETQYF. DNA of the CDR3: TGTGCCAGCAGTTTTACAGAAGAACAAGAGACCCAGTACTTC.

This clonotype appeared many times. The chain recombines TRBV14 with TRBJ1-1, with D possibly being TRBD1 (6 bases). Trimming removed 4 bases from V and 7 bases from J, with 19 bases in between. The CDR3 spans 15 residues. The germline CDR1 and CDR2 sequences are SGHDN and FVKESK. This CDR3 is CASSLISTGGNEAFF. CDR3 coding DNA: TGTGCCAGCAGCCTAATTTCGACAGGTGGGAATGAAGCTTTCTTT.

The CDR3: CASTPWKGATEAFF. CDR3 nucleotide sequence: TGTGCCAGCACCCCCTGGAAGGGAGCCACTGAAGCTTTCTTT. This rearrangement joins TRBV2 to TRBJ1-1; no clear D. Germline CDR1 SNHLY, CDR2 FYNNEI. The V gene lost 7 bases and the J gene lost 4 bases, with 16 bases spanning the gap. CDR3 length: 14 residues.

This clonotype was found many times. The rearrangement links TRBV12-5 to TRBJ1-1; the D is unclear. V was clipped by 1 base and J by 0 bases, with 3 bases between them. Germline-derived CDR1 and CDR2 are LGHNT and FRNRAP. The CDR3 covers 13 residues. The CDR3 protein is CASGLGLNTEAFF. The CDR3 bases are TGTGCTAGTGGTTTGGGATTGAACACTGAAGCTTTCTTT.

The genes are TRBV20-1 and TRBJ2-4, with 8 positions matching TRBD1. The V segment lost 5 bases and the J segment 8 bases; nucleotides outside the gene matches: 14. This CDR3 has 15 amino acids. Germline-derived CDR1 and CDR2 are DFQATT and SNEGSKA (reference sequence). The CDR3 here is CSAGTTGVRGHIQYF. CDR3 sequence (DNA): TGCAGTGCTGGGACGACAGGGGTCCGGGGGCACATTCAGTACTTC.

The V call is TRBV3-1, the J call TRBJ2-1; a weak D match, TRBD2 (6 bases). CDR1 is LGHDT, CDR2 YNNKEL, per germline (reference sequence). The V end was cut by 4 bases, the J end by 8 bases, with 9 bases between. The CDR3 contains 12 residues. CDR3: CASSLTSYEQFF. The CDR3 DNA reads TGTGCCAGCAGCCTAACTAGCTATGAGCAGTTCTTC.

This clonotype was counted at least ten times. CDR3 coding DNA: TGTGCCAGCAGCTTAGCTCAGGGGTCCGCAGATACGCAGTATTTT. Translating gives CASSLAQGSADTQYF. This chain links TRBV7-9 with TRBJ2-3; tentatively, D is TRBD1 (6 bases). Germline V CDR1 and CDR2: SEHNR, FQNEAQ (reference sequence). V was trimmed by 0 bases and J by 4 bases, leaving 11 bases between them. This CDR3 has 15 amino acids.

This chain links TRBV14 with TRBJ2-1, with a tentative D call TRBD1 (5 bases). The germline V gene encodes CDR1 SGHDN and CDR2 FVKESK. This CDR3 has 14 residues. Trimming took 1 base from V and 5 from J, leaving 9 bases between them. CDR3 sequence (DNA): TGTGCCAGCAGCCAAGGGACATCTCACAATGAGCAGTTCTTC. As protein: CASSQGTSHNEQFF.

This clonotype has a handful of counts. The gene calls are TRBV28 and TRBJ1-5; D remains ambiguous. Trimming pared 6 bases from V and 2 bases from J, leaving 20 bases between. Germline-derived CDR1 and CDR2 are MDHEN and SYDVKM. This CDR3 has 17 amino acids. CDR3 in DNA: TGTGCCAGCAGCTCCCCAAGGGCTGGGTCGGGCAATCAGCCCCAGCATTTT. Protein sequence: CASSSPRAGSGNQPQHF.

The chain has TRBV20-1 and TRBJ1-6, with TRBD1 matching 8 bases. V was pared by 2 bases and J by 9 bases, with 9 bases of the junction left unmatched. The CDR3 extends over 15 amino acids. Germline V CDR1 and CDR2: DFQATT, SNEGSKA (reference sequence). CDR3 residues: CSARSTTGAGSPLHF. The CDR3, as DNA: TGCAGTGCTAGATCTACGACAGGGGCGGGTTCACCCCTCCACTTT.

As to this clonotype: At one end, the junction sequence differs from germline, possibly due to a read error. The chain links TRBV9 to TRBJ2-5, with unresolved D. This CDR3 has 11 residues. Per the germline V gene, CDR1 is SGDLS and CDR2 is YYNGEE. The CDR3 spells CVSSGQETQYF. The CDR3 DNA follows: TGTGTCAGCAGTGGGCAAGAGACCCAGTACTTC.

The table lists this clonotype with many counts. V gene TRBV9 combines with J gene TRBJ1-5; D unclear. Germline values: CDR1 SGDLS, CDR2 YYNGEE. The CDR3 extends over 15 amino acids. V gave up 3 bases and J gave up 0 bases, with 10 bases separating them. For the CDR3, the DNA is TGTGCCAGCAGCGCTACAGCGTATAGCAATCAGCCCCAGCATTTT. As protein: CASSATAYSNQPQHF.

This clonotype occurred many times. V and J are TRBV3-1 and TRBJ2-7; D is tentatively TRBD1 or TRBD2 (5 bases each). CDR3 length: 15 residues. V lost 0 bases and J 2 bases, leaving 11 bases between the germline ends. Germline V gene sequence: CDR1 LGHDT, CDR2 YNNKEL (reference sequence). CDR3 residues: CASSQDIQGAYEQYF. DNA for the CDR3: TGTGCCAGCAGCCAAGATATTCAGGGAGCCTACGAGCAGTACTTC.

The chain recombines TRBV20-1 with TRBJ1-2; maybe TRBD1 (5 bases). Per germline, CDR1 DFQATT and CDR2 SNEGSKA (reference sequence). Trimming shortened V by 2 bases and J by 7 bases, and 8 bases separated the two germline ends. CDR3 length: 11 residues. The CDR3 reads CSARQGAGYTF. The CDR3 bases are TGCAGTGCTAGACAGGGTGCTGGCTACACCTTC.

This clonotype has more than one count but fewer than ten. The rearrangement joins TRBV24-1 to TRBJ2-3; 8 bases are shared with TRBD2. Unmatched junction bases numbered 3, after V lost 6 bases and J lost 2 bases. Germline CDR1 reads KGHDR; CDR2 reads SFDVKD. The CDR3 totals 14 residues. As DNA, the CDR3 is TGTGCCACCAGTCGCGGGGGGTCCACAGATACGCAGTATTTT. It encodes CATSRGGSTDTQYF.

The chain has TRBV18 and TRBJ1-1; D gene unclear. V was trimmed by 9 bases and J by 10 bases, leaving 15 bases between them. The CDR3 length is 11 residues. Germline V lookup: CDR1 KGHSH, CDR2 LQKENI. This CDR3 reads CASSMQRGAFF. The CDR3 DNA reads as TGTGCCAGTTCGATGCAACGAGGAGCTTTCTTT.